The source of this TCR beta chain is a study of OX40 agonist ivuxolimab in advanced cancers. The overall study: Dose-escalation patients had hepatocellular carcinoma, melanoma, renal cell or head and neck cancer. Whole-study findings and limits: What antigens the expanded peripheral T cells recognized was never established.

Individuals having autoimmune disease history or systemic immunosuppression were not enrolled. A word on this clone: Its target is not known.

CDR1 and CDR2 (germline): GTSNPN, SVGIG (reference sequence). Trimming cost V 0 bases and J 3 bases; bases outside gene matches: 8. The CDR3 has 15 amino acids. Some clones are missing from TCRdb's copy, which holds only in-frame ones; the method was immunoSEQ multiplex PCR. Of 60,000 to 85,000 clones detected, approximately 90% appear once; the ten largest clones hold 4%. Material: CD4+ or CD8+ T cells sorted from blood, obtained in a trial of the OX40 agonist ivuxolimab. This chain connects TRBV30 to TRBJ2-7; 7 bases fit TRBD2. This TCR was sampled from an adult with an advanced solid tumor such as melanoma, head and neck, liver or kidney cancer. The DNA of the CDR3 is TGTGCCTGGAGTGTCGGCGGGAGCGGCTACTACGAGCAGTACTTC. Amino acids: CAWSVGGSGYYEQYF.